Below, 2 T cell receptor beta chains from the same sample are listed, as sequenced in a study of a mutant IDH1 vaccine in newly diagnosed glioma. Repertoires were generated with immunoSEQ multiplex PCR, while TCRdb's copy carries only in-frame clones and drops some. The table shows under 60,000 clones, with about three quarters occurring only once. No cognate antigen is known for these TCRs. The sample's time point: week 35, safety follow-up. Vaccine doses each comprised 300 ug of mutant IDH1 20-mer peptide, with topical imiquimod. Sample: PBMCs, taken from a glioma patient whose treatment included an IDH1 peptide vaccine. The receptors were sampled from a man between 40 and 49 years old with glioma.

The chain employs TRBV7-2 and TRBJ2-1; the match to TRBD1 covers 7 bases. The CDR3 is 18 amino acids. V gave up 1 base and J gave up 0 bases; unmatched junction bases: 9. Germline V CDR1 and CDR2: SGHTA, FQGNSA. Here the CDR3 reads CASSLGQGPKSSYNEQFF. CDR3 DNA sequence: TGTGCCAGCAGCTTAGGACAGGGACCTAAAAGCTCCTACAATGAGCAGTTCTTC. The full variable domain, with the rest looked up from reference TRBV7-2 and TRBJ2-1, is GAGVSQSPSNKVTEKGKDVELRCDPISGHTALYWYRQSLGQGLEFLIYFQGNSAPDKSGLPSDRFSAERTGGSVSTLTIQRTQQEDSAVYLCASSLGQGPKSSYNEQFFGPGTRLTVL.

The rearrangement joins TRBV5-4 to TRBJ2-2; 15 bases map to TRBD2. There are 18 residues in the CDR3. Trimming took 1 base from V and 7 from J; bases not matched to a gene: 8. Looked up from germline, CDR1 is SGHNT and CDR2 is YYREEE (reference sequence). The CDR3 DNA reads TGTGCCAGCAGCTTGTCCGGACTAGCGGGAGGGCCAGGCGGGGAGCTGTTTTTT. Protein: CASSLSGLAGGPGGELFF. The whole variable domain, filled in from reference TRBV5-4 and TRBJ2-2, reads ETGVTQSPTHLIKTRGQQVTLRCSSQSGHNTVSWYQQALGQGPQFIFQYYREEENGRGNFPPRFSGLQFPNYSSELNVNALELDDSALYLCASSLSGLAGGPGGELFFGEGSRLTVL.